This T cell receptor beta chain was sequenced for a study of OX40 agonist ivuxolimab in advanced cancers. Trimming removed 2 bases at V and 4 bases at J, with 17 bases between. This CDR3 contains 16 residues. CDR1 is MGHRA and CDR2 is YSYEKL in the germline V gene. The data were produced by immunoSEQ multiplex PCR, yet TCRdb's version contains in-frame clones alone and is incomplete. The sample carries about 72,000 clones, 81% recorded once. Sequenced material: CD4+ or CD8+ T cells sorted from blood, taken in a trial of the OX40 agonist ivuxolimab. The receptor was isolated from an adult with an advanced solid tumor such as melanoma, head and neck, liver or kidney cancer. The chain uses TRBV4-1 and TRBJ1-2, with D unclear. CDR3 sequence: CASSQLYSEMFYGYTF. The DNA of the CDR3 is TGCGCCAGCAGCCAATTATACTCGGAAATGTTCTATGGCTACACCTTC.